This passage covers 2 T cell receptor beta chains from one sample sequenced in a study of blood T cell repertoires in COVID-19. Produced via immunoSEQ multiplex PCR; TCRdb's table is partial and in-frame only. The profile shows 90,000 to 150,000 clones, 75% to 90% of them singletons. The specimen was peripheral blood. These receptor sequences come from a human donor in a cohort sampled during active COVID-19.

This chain links TRBV2 with TRBJ2-7, with D possibly TRBD2 on 7 matching bases. CDR3 length equals 12 residues. With 5 bases removed from V and 7 bases from J, the gap between germline ends came to 12 bases. The germline CDR1 and CDR2 sequences are SNHLY and FYNNEI. The DNA of the CDR3 is TGTGCCAGCAGTAGGGGGGGGGAGGAGCAGTACTTC. This gives the protein CASSRGGEEQYF.

This clone was seen more than once but under ten times. V is TRBV12-3 or TRBV12-4 and J is TRBJ2-1; D perhaps matches TRBD2 (6 bases). The CDR3 sequence is 12 residues long. The V gene lost 5 bases and the J gene lost 6 bases, with 8 bases spanning the gap. As DNA, the CDR3 is TGTGCCAGCAGTCCGGGAGTCAATGAGCAGTTCTTC. Translating gives CASSPGVNEQFF.